This TCR beta chain was captured by sequencing in a study of blood T cells in healthy people across ages. Notes on the study in general: Higher diversity, along with more naive CD4+ cells, distinguished long-lived donors from aged donors.

Through a sample-barcoded 5' primer and a J-beta primer mix, a second PCR was run for roughly 7 to 11 cycles. Sequencing of every sample gave 2.5 million or more CDR3-containing paired-end reads. TCRdb re-called the 5' RACE reads through MiXCR, storing one row per CDR3 protein. Of 700,000 to 800,000 distinct CDR3 sequences listed, about 42% are singletons. This clonotype was detected only once. The antigen is undetermined. A read error may account for a junction end that differs from germline. Source material: blood. This clonotype was sampled from a woman between 55 and 75 years old in good health.

The DNA of the CDR3 is TGTGCCATCAGTGCCAGACGAGGGACAGATATGGAGTATTTT. Encoded protein: CAISARRGTDMEYF. The gene calls are TRBV12-3 or TRBV12-4 and TRBJ2-3; 7 positions agree with TRBD1. The CDR3 is 14 amino acids.